This entry features one TCR beta chain sequence. Its specificity is unknown. This may come from a read error, since a much larger clone is one base off. In germline, CDR1 is SQVTM, CDR2 ANQGSEA. The CDR3 has 15 residues. Trimming removed 4 bases at V and 13 bases at J, with 26 bases between. This specimen belongs to a study of blood T cells in healthy people across ages. Study observations and caveats: Higher diversity and more naive CD4+ cells were features of long-lived donors, compared to aged donors.

A J-beta primer mix and a sample-barcoded 5' primer were used in a second PCR of about 7 to 12 cycles. TCRdb re-called the 5' RACE reads with MiXCR, one entry per CDR3 protein. This table holds around 710,000 distinct CDR3 sequences, roughly 47% found once. The TCR comes from a woman aged 60 to 75 in good health. Sequenced: blood. The chain employs TRBV29-1 and TRBJ2-1, with TRBD2 as a possible D gene (7 bases). In DNA, the CDR3 is TGCAGCGTTGGGGGGCCTTCCGAAGGGGGGGAGACCCAGTTCTTC. It codes for CSVGGPSEGGETQFF.